This T cell receptor (beta chain) came from a study of PD-1 blockade in mismatch repair-deficient tumors. Assay: immunoSEQ multiplex PCR; the TCRdb copy retains only in-frame clones and omits some. The table shows some 120,000 clones, with 88% occurring only once. Germline V gene lookup returns CDR1 ENHRY and CDR2 SYGVKD. This CDR3 comprises 15 residues. V lost 8 bases and J lost 4; bases outside the gene matches: 10. The chain joins TRBV10-3 to TRBJ2-2; TRBD1 matches at 7 bases. Sequenced here: peripheral blood, sampled approximately 71 weeks after starting pembrolizumab. This TCR was recovered from an adult with mismatch repair-deficient cancer. CDR3 residues: CAILWETGSTGELFF. In nucleotides, the CDR3 is TGTGCCATCTTGTGGGAGACAGGGTCCACCGGGGAGCTGTTTTTT.